This T cell receptor (beta chain) was captured in a study of blood T cell repertoires in COVID-19. Across the study: COVID-19 samples collected from the United States, Italy and Spain covered acute and convalescent phases.

As processed by the authors: Estimation of nucleated cell counts relied on the amplification of reference gene primers. TCRdb's copy holds only in-frame clones and misses some; the assay was immunoSEQ multiplex PCR. The DNA gave D and trimming, while V, J and clone size come from that table. This repertoire shows 71,000 or so clones, 90% found once; its top ten account for 4.5% to 5.5%. This CDR3 is built from 13 residues. V was shortened by 11 bases and J by 7 bases, with 21 bases between the two germline ends. CDR1 and CDR2 (germline): LNHDA, SQIVND (reference sequence). Sequenced input: peripheral blood. The J gene is TRBJ2-7, the V gene TRBV19; D possibly corresponds to TRBD2 (6 bases). The sequence was obtained from a woman aged 18-29 years with acute or convalescent COVID-19. The CDR3 DNA reads TGTGCCTTTCTTGGAGGGGTTTTCAGGGAGCAGTACTTC. Its protein product is CAFLGGVFREQYF. Supplemented by reference TRBV19 and TRBJ2-7, the full variable domain reads DGGITQSPKYLFRKEGQNVTLSCEQNLNHDAMYWYRQDPGQGLRLIYYSQIVNDFQKGDIAEGYSVSREKKESFPLTVTSAQKNPTAFYLCAFLGGVFREQYFGPGTRLTVT.